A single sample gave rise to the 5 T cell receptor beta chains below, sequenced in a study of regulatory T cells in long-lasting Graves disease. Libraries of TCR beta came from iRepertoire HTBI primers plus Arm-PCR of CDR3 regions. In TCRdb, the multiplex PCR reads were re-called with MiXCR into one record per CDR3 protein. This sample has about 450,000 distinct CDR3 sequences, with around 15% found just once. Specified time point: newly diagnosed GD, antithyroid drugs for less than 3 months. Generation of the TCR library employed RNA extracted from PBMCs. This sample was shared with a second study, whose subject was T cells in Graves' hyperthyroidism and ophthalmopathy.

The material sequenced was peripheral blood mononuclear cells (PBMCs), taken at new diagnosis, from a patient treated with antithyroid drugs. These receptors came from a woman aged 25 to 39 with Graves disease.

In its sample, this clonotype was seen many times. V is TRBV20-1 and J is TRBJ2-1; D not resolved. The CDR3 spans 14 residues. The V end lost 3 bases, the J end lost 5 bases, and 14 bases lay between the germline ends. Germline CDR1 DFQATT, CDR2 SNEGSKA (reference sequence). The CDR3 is CSASRARNHNEQFF. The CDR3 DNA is TGCAGTGCTAGTAGGGCTAGGAACCACAATGAGCAGTTCTTC.

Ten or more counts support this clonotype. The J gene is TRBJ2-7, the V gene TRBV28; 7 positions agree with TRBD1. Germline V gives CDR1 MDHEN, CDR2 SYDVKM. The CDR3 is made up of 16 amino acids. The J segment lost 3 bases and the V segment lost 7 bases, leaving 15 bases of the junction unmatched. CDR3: CASNTISRGLGYEQYF. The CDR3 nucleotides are TGTGCCAGCAACACTATATCGAGGGGGCTAGGCTACGAGCAGTACTTC.

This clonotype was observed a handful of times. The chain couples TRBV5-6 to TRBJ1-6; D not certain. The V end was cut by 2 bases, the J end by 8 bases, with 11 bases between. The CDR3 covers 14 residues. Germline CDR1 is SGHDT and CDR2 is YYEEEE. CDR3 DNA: TGTGCCAGCAGCTTTAGCGTCTACGATTCACCCCTCCACTTT. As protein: CASSFSVYDSPLHF.

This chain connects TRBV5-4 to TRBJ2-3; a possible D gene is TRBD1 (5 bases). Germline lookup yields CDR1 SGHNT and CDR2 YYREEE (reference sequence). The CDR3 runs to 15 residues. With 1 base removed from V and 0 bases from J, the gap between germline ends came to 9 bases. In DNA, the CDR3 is TGTGCCAGCAGCTTGATCACAGGAAGCACAGATACGCAGTATTTT. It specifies CASSLITGSTDTQYF.

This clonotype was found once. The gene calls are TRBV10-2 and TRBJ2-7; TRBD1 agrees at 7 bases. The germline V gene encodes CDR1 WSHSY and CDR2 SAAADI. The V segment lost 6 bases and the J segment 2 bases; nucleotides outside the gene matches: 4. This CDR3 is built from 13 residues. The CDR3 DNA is TGCGCCAGCAGAAGGGACAGTGCCTACGAGCAGTACTTC. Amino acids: CASRRDSAYEQYF.